The text below deals with one TCR beta chain. From germline, CDR1 is LNHNV and CDR2 YYDKDF (reference sequence). This CDR3 has 17 residues. Trimming pared 0 bases from V and 0 bases from J, leaving 15 bases between. PCR primers comprised 60 Vbeta and 13 Jbeta primers. Generated by immunoSEQ multiplex PCR, the TCRdb table keeps only in-frame clones and is missing some. The sample records roughly 190,000 clones, about four fifths being singletons. This sample stems from a study of cytomegalovirus exposure and HLA in healthy donors. The chain is built from TRBV15 and TRBJ2-7; D not certain. Material: PBMCs. The sequence came from a woman in her 40s in good health and CMV-seronegative. DNA of the CDR3: TGTGCCACCAGCAGAGAGGTCAGTAGGAGCCCCTCCTACGAGCAGTACTTC. This gives the protein CATSREVSRSPSYEQYF.